This TCR beta chain was retrieved from a study of response to subunit inactivated influenza vaccine. The CDR3 extends over 17 amino acids. CDR1 is SGHDT, CDR2 YYEEEE, per germline. Trimming removed 2 bases from V and 5 bases from J, with 20 bases in between. TCRdb re-called the RT-PCR reads with MiXCR, one entry per CDR3 protein. Counted here are under 800,000 distinct CDR3 sequences, more than 11% occurring once; the ten biggest clones make up 5.5% to 7%. The sample here was PBMCs from blood, taken roughly 15 days before vaccination. This TCR was recovered from a man aged 45-65 years who received an inactivated influenza vaccine. The chain has TRBV5-6 and TRBJ1-5; tentative D call: TRBD1 (6 bases). The CDR3 nucleotides are TGTGCCAGCAGCTTACGCTCTACAGGGAGGTCCGATCAGCCCCAGCATTTT. Translation: CASSLRSTGRSDQPQHF.